Listed here are 27 T cell receptor beta chains from one sample, sequenced in a study of regulatory T cells in long-lasting Graves disease. Time point of the sample: persistent/refractory GD, antithyroid drugs over 5 years with positive TRAb. TCR sequences were obtained from RNA taken from PBMCs. Through Arm-PCR of CDR3 regions and iRepertoire HTBI primers, TCR beta libraries were built. TCRdb called the multiplex PCR reads again in MiXCR, with one record for every CDR3 protein. The sample records roughly 300,000 distinct CDR3 sequences, 20% to 25% being singletons. The sample consisted of peripheral blood mononuclear cells (PBMCs), taken when the disease was refractory, from a patient treated with antithyroid drugs. These receptors came from a female donor with Graves disease.

The sample holds many counts of this clonotype. This chain joins TRBV12-3 or TRBV12-4 and TRBJ1-4; D is uncertain. V lost 1 base, J lost 8 bases, and 11 bases lay in between. CDR3 length equals 14 residues. CDR3 sequence reads: CASSLELGVEKLFF. CDR3 bases: TGTGCCAGCAGTTTAGAGTTAGGCGTGGAAAAACTGTTTTTT.

The chain recombines TRBV29-1 with TRBJ2-4; TRBD1 agrees at 10 bases. The CDR3 is made up of 14 amino acids. CDR1 is SQVTM and CDR2 is ANQGSEA in the germline V gene. With 6 bases clipped from V and 8 bases from J, the junction kept 10 bases outside the gene matches. The CDR3: CSVVMTGGRDIQYF. Written as DNA, the CDR3 is TGCAGCGTCGTAATGACAGGGGGCAGGGACATTCAGTACTTC.

The DNA of the CDR3 is TGTGCCAGCAGTTTACCCTCGAACACCGGGGAGCTGTTTTTT. Translated: CASSLPSNTGELFF. V is TRBV27 and J is TRBJ2-2, with no clear D. Trimming took off 2 bases at V and 0 bases at J, with 4 bases between the two ends. Germline V gene lookup returns CDR1 MNHEY and CDR2 SMNVEV (reference sequence). This CDR3 contains 14 residues.

The rearrangement uses TRBV9 and TRBJ2-5; 9 bases align to TRBD1. The J call may not be correct, given that the DNA end is closer to TRBJ2-1. CDR1 is SGDLS and CDR2 is YYNGEE in the germline V gene. This CDR3 is 16 amino acids long. DNA of the CDR3: TGTGCCAGCAGCGTAGGGAACCTGGGACAGGGTGATGAGCAGTTCTTC. Translated: CASSVGNLGQGDEQFF.

The chain is built from TRBV4-3 and TRBJ1-2; no firm D call. The CDR3 length is 14 residues. V dropped 3 bases and J dropped 2 bases, with 10 bases sitting between them. Germline CDR1 reads LGHNA; CDR2 reads YSLEER. Here the CDR3 reads CASSQIGENYGYTF. CDR3 coding DNA: TGCGCCAGCAGCCAGATCGGAGAGAACTATGGCTACACCTTC.

This clonotype was observed many times. V and J are TRBV19 and TRBJ2-7; either TRBD1 or TRBD2 may supply D (5 bases each). The germline CDR1 and CDR2 sequences are LNHDA and SQIVND (reference sequence). This CDR3 is 13 amino acids long. The ends were cut back, 5 bases at V and 2 bases at J, with 10 bases in the middle. This CDR3 reads CASSRDGAYEQYF. Written as DNA, the CDR3 is TGTGCCAGTAGTCGGGACGGAGCCTACGAGCAGTACTTC. Based on the CDR3 plus reference TRBV19 and TRBJ2-7, the full variable domain is DGGITQSPKYLFRKEGQNVTLSCEQNLNHDAMYWYRQDPGQGLRLIYYSQIVNDFQKGDIAEGYSVSREKKESFPLTVTSAQKNPTAFYLCASSRDGAYEQYFGPGTRLTVT.

Many counts were recorded for this clonotype. V is TRBV28 and J is TRBJ2-7, with 14 bases identical to TRBD2. J was trimmed by 6 bases and V by 6 bases; bases with no gene match: 7. This CDR3 comprises 15 residues. The V gene's germline CDR1 is MDHEN and CDR2 SYDVKM. The CDR3 is CASSPGLAGGREQYF. CDR3 nucleotide sequence: TGTGCCAGCAGCCCCGGACTAGCGGGAGGTCGCGAGCAGTACTTC.

In its sample, this clonotype was seen many times. V and J are TRBV20-1 and TRBJ2-7, with D perhaps TRBD1 (8 bases). In germline, CDR1 is DFQATT, CDR2 SNEGSKA (reference sequence). V lost 0 bases and J lost 1, with 13 bases in between. The length of the CDR3 is 15 residues. CDR3 amino acids: CSARDGGTGSYEQYF. CDR3 bases: TGCAGTGCTAGAGACGGGGGGACAGGATCCTACGAGCAGTACTTC.

This clonotype was seen a few times. Being one base from a much bigger clone, this may be a read error. The V gene is TRBV2, the J gene TRBJ2-5; 8 nucleotides line up with TRBD2. The length of the CDR3 is 15 residues. J lost 7 bases, V lost 2 bases, and 9 bases had no gene match. The germline gives CDR1 SNHLY, CDR2 FYNNEI. CDR3 nucleotide sequence: TGTGCCAGCAGTGAATTCCCTAGCGGGTACGGGACCCAGTACTTC. Its protein is CASSEFPSGYGTQYF.

The chain joins TRBV7-2 to TRBJ2-7, with 8 bases that match TRBD2. The CDR3 sequence is 14 residues long. J lost 5 bases, V lost 1 base, and 4 bases had no gene match. Per the germline V gene, CDR1 is SGHTA and CDR2 is FQGNSA. This CDR3 is CASSLVFGRDEQYF. CDR3 bases: TGTGCCAGCAGCTTAGTTTTCGGGAGGGACGAGCAGTACTTC.

This clonotype has ten or more counts. The chain combines TRBV6-2 or TRBV6-3 with TRBJ2-6; D call uncertain. V gave up 5 bases and J gave up 4 bases, with 12 bases separating them. CDR1 is MNHEY and CDR2 is SVGEGT in the germline V gene. CDR3 size: 15 residues. DNA for the CDR3: TGTGCCAGCAGTGCAACATCATTCGGGGCCAACGTCCTGACTTTC. Protein sequence: CASSATSFGANVLTF.

The table lists this clonotype with many counts. V and J are TRBV11-2 and TRBJ2-1; D is possibly TRBD1 or TRBD2 (5 bases each). Germline values: CDR1 SGHAT, CDR2 FQNNGV. V was cut by 2 bases and J by 7 bases, with 18 bases left in between. The CDR3 contains 16 residues. The CDR3 protein is CASSLQVGGGINEQFF. The CDR3, as DNA: TGTGCCAGCAGCTTACAGGTTGGGGGTGGTATAAATGAGCAGTTCTTC.

This rearrangement joins TRBV6-1 to TRBJ1-5, with D perhaps TRBD1 (6 bases). Germline CDR1 MNHNS, CDR2 SASEGT. This CDR3 comprises 14 residues. Between the trimmed V and J ends, which lost 7 bases and 5 bases, there was a span of 15 bases. In DNA, the CDR3 is TGTGCCAGCAATCAGGGGAATGGGTATCAGCCCCAGCATTTT. Translated, it gives CASNQGNGYQPQHF.

This clonotype occurred many times. The chain employs TRBV2 and TRBJ1-1, with a possible D match to TRBD1 (5 bases). The CDR3 has 13 amino acids. CDR1 is SNHLY and CDR2 is FYNNEI in the germline V gene. V lost 3 bases and J 5 bases, leaving 10 bases between the germline ends. The CDR3 nucleotides are TGTGCCAGCAGTGAGGGCTGGGGGACTGAAGCTTTCTTT. Translated, it gives CASSEGWGTEAFF.

This sequence joins TRBV7-2 and TRBJ2-7, with 14 bases fitting TRBD2. The V gene's germline CDR1 is SGHTA and CDR2 FQGNSA. V gave up 5 bases and J gave up 0 bases; unmatched junction bases: 9. The CDR3 contains 18 residues. DNA for the CDR3: TGTGCCAGCAGCCCAACCTGGACTAGCGGGGGGAGCTCCTACGAGCAGTACTTC. This gives the protein CASSPTWTSGGSSYEQYF. The whole variable domain, filled in from reference TRBV7-2 and TRBJ2-7, reads GAGVSQSPSNKVTEKGKDVELRCDPISGHTALYWYRQSLGQGLEFLIYFQGNSAPDKSGLPSDRFSAERTGGSVSTLTIQRTQQEDSAVYLCASSPTWTSGGSSYEQYFGPGTRLTVT.

The sample holds many counts of this clonotype. The chain is built from TRBV10-3 and TRBJ1-4, with D hard to call. The V gene lost 2 bases and the J gene lost 0 bases, with 4 bases spanning the gap. The CDR3 runs 14 residues. Germline lookup yields CDR1 ENHRY and CDR2 SYGVKD. CDR3 sequence (DNA): TGTGCCATCAGTGAGGGGGCAACTAATGAAAAACTGTTTTTT. This encodes CAISEGATNEKLFF.

In its sample, this clonotype was seen a few times. This sequence joins TRBV30 and TRBJ2-1; possibly TRBD2 for D (5 bases). CDR3 length equals 15 residues. CDR1 GTSNPN and CDR2 SVGIG come from the germline V gene (reference sequence). The V gene lost 4 bases and the J gene lost 0 bases, with 13 bases spanning the gap. Here the CDR3 DNA reads TGTGCCTGGACCGGCGGGCCGAGCTCCTACAATGAGCAGTTCTTC. It encodes CAWTGGPSSYNEQFF.

This sequence joins TRBV4-3 and TRBJ2-2, with no clear D. Per the germline V gene, CDR1 is LGHNA and CDR2 is YSLEER. The length of the CDR3 is 14 residues. V gave up 2 bases and J gave up 1 base, with 5 bases separating them. The CDR3 coding sequence is TGCGCCAGCAGCCAATCCCGGAACACCGGGGAGCTGTTTTTT. Its translation is CASSQSRNTGELFF.

The V gene is TRBV5-1, the J gene TRBJ1-2; unclear D gene. V gave up 0 bases and J gave up 8 bases, with 14 bases separating them. The CDR3 loop spans 14 amino acids. The germline V gene has CDR1 SGHRS and CDR2 YFSETQ. The CDR3 region has the DNA TGCGCCAGCAGCTTGGCCCACGCGTCCGGGGGCTACACCTTC. This gives the protein CASSLAHASGGYTF.

This clonotype was observed a single time. Given a much more abundant clone one base away, this may be a read error. The missing conserved phenylalanine or tryptophan at the end of this CDR3 makes a read error likely. The gene calls are TRBV7-2 and TRBJ2-7, with D perhaps assigned TRBD1 or TRBD2 (5 bases each). Germline V gives CDR1 SGHTA, CDR2 FQGNSA. The ends were cut back, 5 bases at V and 6 bases at J, with 20 bases in the middle. The CDR3 contains 15 residues. The CDR3, as DNA: TGTGCCAGCAGCCCGGGCCCCGGGACGGGTGCCGAGCAGTACTAC. Translating it yields CASSPGPGTGAEQYY.

J is TRBJ2-1 and V is TRBV18; 13 nucleotides agree with TRBD2. The ends lost 6 bases at V and 9 bases at J; junction bases unmatched: 8. The CDR3 is made up of 15 amino acids. The germline V gene encodes CDR1 KGHSH and CDR2 LQKENI. The CDR3 sequence is CASSLGLAGPSEQFF. The CDR3 nucleotides read TGTGCCAGCTCGCTGGGACTAGCGGGGCCGAGTGAGCAGTTCTTC.

Many counts were recorded for this clonotype. The chain carries TRBV11-2 and TRBJ2-5; D might be TRBD1 (7 bases). V was trimmed by 5 bases and J by 8 bases, leaving 21 bases between them. Germline CDR1 reads SGHAT; CDR2 reads FQNNGV. The CDR3 has 15 amino acids. The CDR3 spells CASSREMGTVSTQYF. In nucleotides, the CDR3 is TGTGCCAGCAGCCGGGAGATGGGGACAGTTAGCACCCAGTACTTC.

A note on this clonotype: Germline and junction disagree at one end, which may indicate a read error. The rearrangement uses TRBV28 and TRBJ1-5; D gene uncertain. The CDR3 is made up of 13 amino acids. CDR1 is MDHEN and CDR2 is SYDVKM in the germline V gene. The CDR3 loop is CASSGDSSQPQHF. The CDR3 nucleotides read TGTGCCAGCAGTGGGGATAGCAGTCAGCCCCAGCATTTT.

The rearrangement uses TRBV19 and TRBJ2-7; TRBD1 is a possible D gene (6 bases). The CDR3 loop spans 13 amino acids. Deletions cut 10 bases from V and 4 bases from J, with 17 bases between. CDR1 and CDR2 from the germline V gene are LNHDA and SQIVND (reference sequence). The CDR3 nucleotides read TGTGCCACCCGGAACCGGGACACGTACGAGCAGTACTTC. Translating gives CATRNRDTYEQYF.

The gene calls are TRBV7-9 and TRBJ2-5; the D gene is possibly TRBD1 (6 bases). The V end lost 5 bases, the J end lost 5 bases, and 15 bases lay between the germline ends. This CDR3 spans 14 amino acids. Germline CDR1 and CDR2: SEHNR and FQNEAQ (reference sequence). The CDR3 DNA reads TGTGCCAGCAGCGGGGGCGAAAGTTTGGAGACCCAGTACTTC. It encodes CASSGGESLETQYF.

This clonotype was observed many times. The CDR3 sequence is CSASTGSSGANVLTF. The CDR3 DNA follows: TGCAGTGCTAGCACAGGCTCCTCTGGGGCCAACGTCCTGACTTTC. V usage is TRBV20-1 and J usage is TRBJ2-6; perhaps TRBD1 as D (5 bases). Trimming took off 3 bases at V and 0 bases at J, with 9 bases between the two ends. Germline assignment: CDR1 DFQATT and CDR2 SNEGSKA (reference sequence). CDR3 length: 15 amino acids.

The V gene is TRBV3-1, the J gene TRBJ2-2; 8 nucleotides line up with TRBD1. The CDR3 runs 15 residues. J gave up 7 bases and V 4 bases, and 8 bases lay outside the gene matches. The germline gives CDR1 LGHDT, CDR2 YNNKEL (reference sequence). The CDR3 reads CASSRGQGFYGELFF. The CDR3 bases are TGTGCCAGCAGCCGAGGACAGGGTTTTTACGGGGAGCTGTTTTTT.